This TCR beta chain was identified in a study of blood T cells in healthy people across ages. The study, taken as a whole, reports: Without sorted subsets, naive and antigen-experienced compartments could not be conclusively compared. A greater number of naive CD4+ cells and higher diversity distinguished long-lived donors from aged donors.

This CDR3 spans 13 amino acids. Between the trimmed V and J ends, which lost 2 bases and 6 bases, there was a span of 8 bases. Germline V gene lookup returns CDR1 MNHEY and CDR2 SVGEGT. For every donor, a draw yielded ten milliliters of peripheral blood. This clonotype was seen only a few times. No antigen is known for it. Primers used in a second PCR of about 7 to 12 cycles were a sample-barcoded 5' primer and a J-beta primer mix. TCRdb reanalysed the 5' RACE reads using MiXCR and keeps one entry per CDR3 protein. The table has about 1,400,000 distinct CDR3 sequences, 40% to 50% seen once; the top ten hold 7.9%.

The specimen sequenced was blood. The TCR sequence derives from a young woman in good health. The chain couples TRBV6-2 or TRBV6-3 to TRBJ2-1, with D possibly called TRBD1 or TRBD2 (6 bases each). CDR3: CASSYGGLNEQFF. The DNA for the CDR3 is TGTGCCAGCAGTTACGGGGGGCTCAATGAGCAGTTCTTC.